A single sample gave rise to the 15 T cell receptor beta chains below, sequenced in a study of shared clonotypes between healthy human individuals. Repertoires were generated with immunoSEQ multiplex PCR, while TCRdb's copy carries only in-frame clones and drops some. The sample has more than 2,000,000 clones, roughly 93% seen once. The specimen sequenced was naive CD4+ T cells from PBMCs. Subset meaning: CD45RA+ positively selected. These receptor sequences come from a young man in good health. Some clones in this sample may be carry-over from other donors' samples.

The rearrangement links TRBV6-5 to TRBJ2-1; weak D call: TRBD1 (7 bases). The germline V and J ends were trimmed by 0 bases and 7 bases, with 10 bases remaining between them. The V gene's germline CDR1 is MNHEY and CDR2 SVGAGI. This CDR3 has 14 amino acids. This CDR3 is CASSYSTGRNEQFF. The CDR3 DNA reads TGTGCCAGCAGTTACTCGACAGGGAGGAATGAGCAGTTCTTC.

The CDR3: CASSQDWRERRFNEQFF. The CDR3 coding sequence is TGTGCCAGCAGCCAAGATTGGCGGGAGCGTAGGTTTAATGAGCAGTTCTTC. This sequence joins TRBV14 and TRBJ2-1; 7 nucleotides agree with TRBD2. With V trimmed by 0 bases and J by 7 bases, 12 bases remained unmatched. CDR1 and CDR2 from the germline V gene are SGHDN and FVKESK. CDR3 length: 17 residues.

The genes are TRBV5-1 and TRBJ2-1; TRBD1 or TRBD2 may be the D gene (5 bases each). V lost 5 bases to trimming and J lost 5 bases, with 17 bases between them. This CDR3 has 15 amino acids. Looked up from germline, CDR1 is SGHRS and CDR2 is YFSETQ. The CDR3 nucleotides read TGCGCCAGCAGACGTCAACGGGACGGCGACAATGAGCAGTTCTTC. Translation gives CASRRQRDGDNEQFF.

This clone was seen only once. The chain has TRBV7-3 and TRBJ2-1; 13 bases align to TRBD2. The CDR3 totals 16 residues. Trimming took 5 bases from V and 2 from J; bases not matched to a gene: 3. Germline CDR1 is SGHTA and CDR2 is FQGTGA. CDR3 residues: CASSRTSGSTYNEQFF. CDR3 bases: TGTGCCAGCAGCCGGACTAGCGGGAGTACCTACAATGAGCAGTTCTTC.

V usage is TRBV7-9 and J usage is TRBJ2-1, with D possibly being TRBD2 (5 bases). The CDR3 spans 14 residues. The V end was cut by 7 bases, the J end by 5 bases, with 15 bases between. Germline values: CDR1 SEHNR, CDR2 FQNEAQ (reference sequence). The CDR3 DNA is TGTGCCAGCATTTACCGCCCCGGGAACAATGAGCAGTTCTTC. It specifies CASIYRPGNNEQFF. Based on the CDR3 plus reference TRBV7-9 and TRBJ2-1, the full variable domain is DTGVSQNPRHKITKRGQNVTFRCDPISEHNRLYWYRQTLGQGPEFLTYFQNEAQLEKSRLLSDRFSAERPKGSFSTLEIQRTEQGDSAMYLCASIYRPGNNEQFFGPGTRLTVL.

This chain uses TRBV6-5 with TRBJ1-2; 7 bases fit TRBD1. Per the germline V gene, CDR1 is MNHEY and CDR2 is SVGAGI. The CDR3 contains 11 residues. The trim removed 4 bases at V and 7 bases at J, leaving 0 bases unmatched. The CDR3 DNA follows: TGTGCCAGCAGTTGGACAGGTGGCTACACCTTC. It translates to CASSWTGGYTF.

The gene calls are TRBV6-5 and TRBJ2-7; D is unclear. Between the trimmed V and J ends, which lost 0 bases and 2 bases, there was a span of 11 bases. The V gene's germline CDR1 is MNHEY and CDR2 SVGAGI. The CDR3 runs 15 residues. CDR3 coding DNA: TGTGCCAGCAGTTACTCGAGTAGGGTAACCTACGAGCAGTACTTC. Its protein product is CASSYSSRVTYEQYF.

The chain recombines TRBV7-2 with TRBJ2-1, with D perhaps matching TRBD1 (5 bases). With 2 bases removed from V and 6 bases from J, the gap between germline ends came to 8 bases. CDR3 size: 13 residues. Germline V gene data show CDR1 as SGHTA and CDR2 as FQGNSA. The DNA of the CDR3 is TGTGCCAGCAGCTTATTCAGGGTCAATGAGCAGTTCTTC. Translation gives CASSLFRVNEQFF.

This chain uses TRBV7-8 with TRBJ2-5; 7 nucleotides agree with TRBD2. CDR1 and CDR2 from the germline V gene are SGHVS and FQNEAQ. The CDR3 length is 17 residues. The V segment lost 5 bases and the J segment 2 bases; nucleotides outside the gene matches: 14. The chain's CDR3 is CASSENLLANLQETQYF. In DNA, the CDR3 is TGTGCCAGCAGCGAAAACCTACTAGCGAACCTTCAAGAGACCCAGTACTTC. The full variable domain, completed using reference TRBV7-8 and TRBJ2-5, is GAGVSQSPRYKVAKRGQDVALRCDPISGHVSLFWYQQALGQGPEFLTYFQNEAQLDKSGLPSDRFFAERPEGSVSTLKIQRTQQEDSAVYLCASSENLLANLQETQYFGPGTRLLVL.

In its sample, this clone was seen once. The chain joins TRBV5-1 to TRBJ2-7, with TRBD1 as a possible D gene (6 bases). CDR3 length equals 15 residues. Trimming removed 4 bases at V and 0 bases at J, with 14 bases between. Germline values: CDR1 SGHRS, CDR2 YFSETQ. CDR3 nucleotide sequence: TGCGCCAGCAGCACAGGGTCGACGAGCTCCTACGAGCAGTACTTC. Translation gives CASSTGSTSSYEQYF.

The V and J genes are TRBV7-3 and TRBJ2-1, with 7 bases matching TRBD2. CDR3 length: 16 residues. The V and J ends lost 5 bases and 9 bases, in that order; junction bases with no gene match: 16. Per germline, CDR1 SGHTA and CDR2 FQGTGA. This chain's CDR3 is CASSPRVGGSWGEQFF. The CDR3 DNA is TGTGCCAGCAGCCCCCGTGTCGGCGGGAGTTGGGGTGAGCAGTTCTTC.

This clone is a singleton in its sample. The rearrangement links TRBV5-1 to TRBJ2-7; D might be TRBD2 (6 bases). Trimming removed 4 bases at V and 2 bases at J, with 13 bases between. Germline values: CDR1 SGHRS, CDR2 YFSETQ. This CDR3 has 14 amino acids. This CDR3 is CASSPSSAAYEQYF. For the CDR3, the DNA is TGCGCCAGCAGCCCGTCTAGCGCCGCCTACGAGCAGTACTTC.

The genes are TRBV15 and TRBJ1-4; TRBD1 might be the D (5 bases). Trimming removed 5 bases at V and 8 bases at J, with 12 bases between. This CDR3 has 13 residues. Per the germline V gene, CDR1 is LNHNV and CDR2 is YYDKDF (reference sequence). In DNA, the CDR3 is TGTGCCACCAGCTTACGGGACGTCGAAAAACTGTTTTTT. Residues: CATSLRDVEKLFF.

A single count supports this clone. The CDR3 region is CASSLAGSPNEKLFF. For the CDR3, the DNA is TGTGCCAGCAGCTTGGCCGGGTCACCTAATGAAAAACTGTTTTTT. This chain connects TRBV5-5 to TRBJ1-4, with D hard to call. The CDR3 spans 15 residues. The germline V gene encodes CDR1 SGHKS and CDR2 YYEKEE (reference sequence). The V end was cut by 0 bases, the J end by 3 bases, with 9 bases between.

The rearrangement joins TRBV11-1 to TRBJ1-3; maybe TRBD1 (5 bases). V was shortened by 5 bases and J by 2 bases, with 10 bases between the two germline ends. The CDR3 consists of 14 residues. The germline CDR1 and CDR2 sequences are SGHAT and FQDESV (reference sequence). CDR3 residues: CASSDGGTGNTIYF. The CDR3 nucleotides are TGTGCCAGCAGCGACGGGGGGACTGGAAACACCATATATTTT.